Listed here are 17 T cell receptor beta chains from one sample, sequenced in a study of cytomegalovirus exposure and HLA in healthy donors. TCRdb's copy holds only in-frame clones and misses some; the assay was immunoSEQ multiplex PCR. The sample contains about 350,000 clones, about 85% of which appear only once. What was sequenced was PBMCs. Receptors originate from a woman aged 30 to 39 in good health and CMV-seropositive.

The V and J genes are TRBV30 and TRBJ1-5; D is possibly TRBD1 (6 bases). The CDR3 sequence is 15 residues long. The germline V and J ends were trimmed by 3 bases and 2 bases, with 14 bases remaining between them. Germline V gene data show CDR1 as GTSNPN and CDR2 as SVGIG (reference sequence). The CDR3 region is CAWRLGGNGNQPQHF. CDR3 DNA: TGTGCCTGGAGGTTGGGGGGCAACGGCAATCAGCCCCAGCATTTT.

In DNA form, the CDR3 reads TGTGCCAGCAGCTCCACCGGACAGGGCGAGGACTATGGCTACACCTTC. It specifies CASSSTGQGEDYGYTF. The rearrangement links TRBV5-6 to TRBJ1-2; 8 bases match TRBD1. Germline values: CDR1 SGHDT, CDR2 YYEEEE. The V segment lost 3 bases and the J segment 3 bases; nucleotides outside the gene matches: 10. The CDR3 totals 16 residues.

The V call is TRBV30, the J call TRBJ1-2; D is uncertain. This CDR3 has 13 residues. Germline loops: CDR1 GTSNPN, CDR2 SVGIG (reference sequence). V lost 3 bases to trimming and J lost 8 bases, with 16 bases between them. The CDR3 DNA follows: TGTGCCTGGAGACCGGTCCGTACCGGGGGCTACACCTTC. Translated: CAWRPVRTGGYTF.

The chain carries TRBV7-3 and TRBJ1-1; 12 nucleotides line up with TRBD1. Germline V lookup: CDR1 SGHTA, CDR2 FQGTGA. The CDR3 contains 15 residues. V shed 5 bases, J shed 12 bases, and the junction held 13 bases outside the gene matches. This CDR3 is CASSATGTGGFRPFF. CDR3 nucleotides: TGTGCCAGCAGCGCTACCGGGACAGGGGGCTTTAGGCCTTTCTTT.

The CDR3 reads CASSLVVGGNQPQHF. The CDR3 bases are TGTGCCAGCAGCTTAGTGGTGGGGGGCAATCAGCCCCAGCATTTT. This chain links TRBV7-6 with TRBJ1-5; the D gene is possibly TRBD1 (5 bases). Between the trimmed V and J ends, which lost 1 base and 2 bases, there was a span of 9 bases. Germline values: CDR1 SGHVS, CDR2 FNYEAQ. The CDR3 has 15 amino acids.

The chain recombines TRBV5-8 with TRBJ2-1; no clear D gene. The germline V gene has CDR1 SGHTS and CDR2 YDEGEE. The V end lost 4 bases, the J end lost 4 bases, and 12 bases lay between the germline ends. The CDR3 consists of 14 residues. CDR3 coding DNA: TGTGCCAGCAGCCTTGGTATGGAGTACAATGAGCAGTTCTTC. Its protein product is CASSLGMEYNEQFF.

Only one count was recorded for this clone. The J gene is TRBJ1-4, the V gene TRBV28; D uncertain. The CDR3 extends over 12 amino acids. V was pared by 6 bases and J by 10 bases, with 12 bases between. Germline V CDR1 and CDR2: MDHEN, SYDVKM. The CDR3 bases are TGTGCCAGCAGCCGGACGCCAGGAAAACTGTTTTTT. This encodes CASSRTPGKLFF.

This clone has a handful of counts. V usage is TRBV18 and J usage is TRBJ1-1; 9 bases align to TRBD1. V was clipped by 6 bases and J by 5 bases; unmatched bases: 7. Per the germline V gene, CDR1 is KGHSH and CDR2 is LQKENI. This CDR3 is 14 amino acids long. CDR3 DNA: TGTGCCAGCTCCCCTACAGGGGGCGGAACTGAAGCTTTCTTT. Translated: CASSPTGGGTEAFF.

This chain joins TRBV13 and TRBJ2-2; TRBD2 matches 13 bases. The CDR3 sequence is 18 residues long. Per the germline V gene, CDR1 is PRHDT and CDR2 is FYEKMQ (reference sequence). Germline trimming cut 1 base from V and 3 bases from J; bases unmatched to any gene: 5. This chain's CDR3 is CASSLEVGLAGDTGELFF. CDR3 bases: TGTGCCAGCAGCTTAGAGGTCGGACTAGCGGGAGACACCGGGGAGCTGTTTTTT.

The chain has TRBV28 and TRBJ1-2; 10 bases match TRBD1. CDR3 length: 15 residues. Per germline, CDR1 MDHEN and CDR2 SYDVKM. V shed 4 bases and J 2 bases; nucleotides not matched to a gene: 4. The CDR3 DNA sequence: TGTGCCAGCAGTTCACGGGACAGGGGAAACTATGGCTACACCTTC. Protein sequence: CASSSRDRGNYGYTF.

The genes are TRBV25-1 and TRBJ2-2; weak D call: TRBD2 (5 bases). V lost 7 bases and J 3 bases, leaving 9 bases between the germline ends. Germline CDR1 is MGHDK and CDR2 is SYGVNS. CDR3 length: 13 amino acids. Here the CDR3 DNA reads TGTGCCAGCACCGGGGTTTACACCGGGGAGCTGTTTTTT. Its translation: CASTGVYTGELFF.

Only one count was recorded for this clone. The chain employs TRBV29-1 and TRBJ2-1; TRBD1 matches 8 bases. Germline values: CDR1 SQVTM, CDR2 ANQGSEA. The CDR3 spans 13 residues. The ends lost 4 bases at V and 2 bases at J; junction bases unmatched: 1. CDR3 coding DNA: TGCAGCGTTGCAGGGGGCCCCTACAATGAGCAGTTCTTC. Translating it yields CSVAGGPYNEQFF.

This chain uses TRBV2 with TRBJ1-2; D gene ambiguous. Trimming left V 5 bases short and J 8 bases short, with 15 bases between. Germline assignment: CDR1 SNHLY and CDR2 FYNNEI. This CDR3 contains 13 residues. The CDR3 region has the DNA TGTGCCAGCAGTCCCACGGACGTTTGGGGCTACACCTTC. This translates into CASSPTDVWGYTF.

This chain's CDR3 is CASDGFGSLFF. CDR3 DNA: TGTGCCAGCGATGGGTTTGGTTCGCTGTTTTTT. V usage is TRBV7-8 and J usage is TRBJ2-2; no clear D. Germline CDR1 and CDR2: SGHVS and FQNEAQ. The CDR3 length is 11 residues. V was shortened by 8 bases and J by 13 bases, with 14 bases between the two germline ends.

The chain is built from TRBV11-2 and TRBJ1-2; no firm D call. CDR1 and CDR2 (germline): SGHAT, FQNNGV. This CDR3 spans 16 amino acids. V dropped 5 bases and J dropped 4 bases, with 20 bases sitting between them. CDR3 sequence (DNA): TGTGCCAGCAGCATAACCCGGCTCAGCGTAATCTATGGCTACACCTTC. Amino acids: CASSITRLSVIYGYTF.

This chain uses TRBV4-3 with TRBJ1-2; D ambiguous. From germline, CDR1 is LGHNA and CDR2 YSLEER. The CDR3 is 16 residues long. V dropped 0 bases and J dropped 0 bases, with 11 bases sitting between them. The CDR3 is CASSQDRAGPNYGYTF. For the CDR3, the DNA is TGCGCCAGCAGCCAAGATCGGGCGGGTCCTAACTATGGCTACACCTTC.

This chain connects TRBV6-6 to TRBJ2-7; D is undetermined. The CDR3 covers 16 residues. Deletions cut 0 bases from V and 5 bases from J, with 17 bases between. The germline V gene has CDR1 MNHNY and CDR2 SVGAGI (reference sequence). DNA for the CDR3: TGTGCCAGCAGTTACTCAAATAGTCCTCGCTTCAACGAGCAGTACTTC. Its protein is CASSYSNSPRFNEQYF.